The T cell receptor (beta chain) described here comes from a study of blood T cell repertoires in COVID-19. Study at large: Sites across the United States, Italy and Spain contributed samples from acute and convalescent COVID-19. T cells, B-cell-depleted T cells, or PBMCs supplied cDNA or gDNA.

Per the original methods: Amplification of reference gene primers provided the estimated nucleated cell counts. The method was immunoSEQ multiplex PCR; TCRdb's version includes in-frame clones alone and lacks a portion of them. V and J calls and clone size follow that table, whereas D and trimming were derived from the DNA. Of 150,000 to 180,000 clones in the sample, over 75% are singletons; the top ten hold 0.63%. Trimming pared 3 bases from V and 3 bases from J, leaving 11 bases between. CDR1 ENHRY and CDR2 SYGVKD come from the germline V gene. The CDR3 contains 14 residues. Enrolled during active infection, Seattle patients were then followed longitudinally.

The specimen was peripheral blood. The sequence derives from a man in his 60s with COVID-19, enrolled during active disease. The V and J genes are TRBV10-3 and TRBJ1-1; D remains unclear. CDR3: CAISEGRLHTEAFF. Here the CDR3 DNA reads TGTGCCATCAGTGAAGGCAGGTTACACACTGAAGCTTTCTTT.